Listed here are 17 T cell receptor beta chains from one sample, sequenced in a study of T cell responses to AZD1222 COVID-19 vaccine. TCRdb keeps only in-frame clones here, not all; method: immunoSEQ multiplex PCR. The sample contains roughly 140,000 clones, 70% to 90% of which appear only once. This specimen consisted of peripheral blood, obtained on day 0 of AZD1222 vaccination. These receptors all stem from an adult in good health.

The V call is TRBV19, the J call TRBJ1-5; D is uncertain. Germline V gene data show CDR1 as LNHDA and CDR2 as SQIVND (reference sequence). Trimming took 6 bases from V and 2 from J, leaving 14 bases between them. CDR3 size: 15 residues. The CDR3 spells CASRSTFAGNQPQHF. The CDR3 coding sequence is TGTGCCAGTAGATCGACATTTGCGGGCAATCAGCCCCAGCATTTT.

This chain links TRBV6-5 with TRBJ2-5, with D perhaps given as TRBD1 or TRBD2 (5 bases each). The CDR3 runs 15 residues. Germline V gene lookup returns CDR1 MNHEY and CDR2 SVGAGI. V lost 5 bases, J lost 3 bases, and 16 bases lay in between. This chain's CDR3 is CASSRDSLGEETQYF. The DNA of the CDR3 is TGTGCCAGCAGTCGCGACTCTTTGGGGGAAGAGACCCAGTACTTC.

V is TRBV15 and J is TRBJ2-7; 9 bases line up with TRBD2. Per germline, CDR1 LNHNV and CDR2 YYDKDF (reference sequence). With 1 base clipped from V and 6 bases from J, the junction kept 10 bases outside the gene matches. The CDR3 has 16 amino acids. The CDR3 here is CATSRGGGTSSPEQYF. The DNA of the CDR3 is TGTGCCACCAGCAGAGGGGGGGGGACTAGCTCTCCCGAGCAGTACTTC.

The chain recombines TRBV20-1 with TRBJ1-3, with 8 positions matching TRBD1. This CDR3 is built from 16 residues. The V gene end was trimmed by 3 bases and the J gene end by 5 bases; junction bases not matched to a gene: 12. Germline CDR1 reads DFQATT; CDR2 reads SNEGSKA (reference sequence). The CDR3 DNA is TGCAGTGCTAGTGTACTCGGGACAGGCCTTAGAAACACCATATATTTT. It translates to CSASVLGTGLRNTIYF.

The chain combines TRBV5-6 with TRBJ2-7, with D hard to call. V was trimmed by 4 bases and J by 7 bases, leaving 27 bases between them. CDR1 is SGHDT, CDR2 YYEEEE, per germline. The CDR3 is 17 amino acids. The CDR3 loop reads CASSTQTWVSTLREQYF. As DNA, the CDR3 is TGTGCCAGCAGCACACAGACCTGGGTCTCCACCCTAAGGGAGCAGTACTTC.

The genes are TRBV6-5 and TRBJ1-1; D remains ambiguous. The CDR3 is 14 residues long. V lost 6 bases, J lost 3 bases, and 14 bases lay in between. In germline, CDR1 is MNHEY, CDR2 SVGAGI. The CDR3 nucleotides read TGTGCCAGCAGGCAAGCTCACAGAGACACTGAAGCTTTCTTT. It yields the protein CASRQAHRDTEAFF.

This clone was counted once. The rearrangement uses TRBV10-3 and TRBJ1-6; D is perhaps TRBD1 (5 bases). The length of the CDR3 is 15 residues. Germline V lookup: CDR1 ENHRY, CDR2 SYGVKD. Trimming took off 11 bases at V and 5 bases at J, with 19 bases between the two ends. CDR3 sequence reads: CAASREEFNNSPLHF. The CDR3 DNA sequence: TGTGCCGCCTCCAGGGAGGAGTTTAATAATTCACCCCTCCACTTT.

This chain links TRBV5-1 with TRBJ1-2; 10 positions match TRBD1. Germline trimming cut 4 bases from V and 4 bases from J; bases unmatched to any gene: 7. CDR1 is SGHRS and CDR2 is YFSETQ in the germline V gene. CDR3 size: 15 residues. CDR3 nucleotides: TGCGCCAGCAGCATAGACAGGGGGCACATCTATGGCTACACCTTC. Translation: CASSIDRGHIYGYTF.

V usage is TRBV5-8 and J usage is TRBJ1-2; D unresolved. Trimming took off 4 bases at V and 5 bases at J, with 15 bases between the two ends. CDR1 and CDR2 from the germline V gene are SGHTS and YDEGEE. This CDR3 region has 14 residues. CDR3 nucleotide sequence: TGTGCCAGCAGCAAAAGCCCCTCGGGATATGGCTACACCTTC. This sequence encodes CASSKSPSGYGYTF.

The CDR3 spells CASSTLGTSSYEQYF. In nucleotides, the CDR3 is TGTGCCAGCAGTACCCTTGGGACCAGCTCCTACGAGCAGTACTTC. The chain links TRBV28 to TRBJ2-7; D is tentatively TRBD1 or TRBD2 (5 bases each). Trimming left V 5 bases short and J 0 bases short, with 14 bases between. This CDR3 comprises 15 residues. The germline gives CDR1 MDHEN, CDR2 SYDVKM.

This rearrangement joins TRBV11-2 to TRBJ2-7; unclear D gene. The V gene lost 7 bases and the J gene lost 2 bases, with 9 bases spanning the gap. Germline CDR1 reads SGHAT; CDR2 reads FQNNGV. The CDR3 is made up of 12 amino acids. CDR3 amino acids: CASTLGPYEQYF. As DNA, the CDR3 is TGTGCCAGCACCCTTGGCCCCTACGAGCAGTACTTC.

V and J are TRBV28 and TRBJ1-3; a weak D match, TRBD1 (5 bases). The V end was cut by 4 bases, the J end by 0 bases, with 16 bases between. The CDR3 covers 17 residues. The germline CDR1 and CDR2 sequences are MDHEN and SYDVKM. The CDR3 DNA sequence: TGTGCCAGCAGTTCCGGGTGGGGGATAAGCTCTGGAAACACCATATATTTT. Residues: CASSSGWGISSGNTIYF.

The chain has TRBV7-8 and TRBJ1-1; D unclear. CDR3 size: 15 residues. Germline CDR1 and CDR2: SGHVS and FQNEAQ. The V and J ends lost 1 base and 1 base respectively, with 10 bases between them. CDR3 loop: CASSLGEVRNTEAFF. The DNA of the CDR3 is TGTGCCAGCAGCTTAGGAGAGGTGCGGAACACTGAAGCTTTCTTT.

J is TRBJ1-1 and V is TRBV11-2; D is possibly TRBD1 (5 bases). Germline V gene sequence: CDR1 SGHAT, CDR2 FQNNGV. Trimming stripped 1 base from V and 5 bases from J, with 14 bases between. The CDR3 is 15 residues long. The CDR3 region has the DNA TGTGCCAGCAGCTTAGGCGGGGGGGTGGATACTGAAGCTTTCTTT. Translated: CASSLGGGVDTEAFF.

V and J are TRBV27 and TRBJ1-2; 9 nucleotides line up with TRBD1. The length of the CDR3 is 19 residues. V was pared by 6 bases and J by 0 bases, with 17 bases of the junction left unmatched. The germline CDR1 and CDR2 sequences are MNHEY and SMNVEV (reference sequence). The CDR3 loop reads CASRPQQGASSTANYGYTF. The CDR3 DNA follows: TGTGCCAGCAGGCCTCAACAGGGGGCGAGTAGCACAGCTAACTATGGCTACACCTTC.

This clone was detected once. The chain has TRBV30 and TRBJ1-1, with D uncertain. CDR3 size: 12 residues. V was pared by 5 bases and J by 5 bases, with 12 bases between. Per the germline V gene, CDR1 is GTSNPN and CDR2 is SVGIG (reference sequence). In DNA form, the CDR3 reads TGTGCCTGGTCTAGGTCGGTAACTGAAGCTTTCTTT. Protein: CAWSRSVTEAFF.

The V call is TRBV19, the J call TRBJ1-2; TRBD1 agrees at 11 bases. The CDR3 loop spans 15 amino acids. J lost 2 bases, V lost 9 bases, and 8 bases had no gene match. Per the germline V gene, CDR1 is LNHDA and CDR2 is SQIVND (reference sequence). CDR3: CASLGWTGGNYGYTF. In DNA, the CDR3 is TGTGCCAGCCTCGGGTGGACAGGGGGCAACTATGGCTACACCTTC.